One and the same sample provided the 25 T cell receptor beta chains below, sequenced in a study of cytomegalovirus exposure and HLA in healthy donors. This PCR relied on a set of 60 Vbeta primers and 13 Jbeta primers. Some clones are missing from TCRdb's copy, which holds only in-frame ones; the method was immunoSEQ multiplex PCR. Of some 200,000 clones detected, more than 75% appear once; the ten largest clones hold less than 3%. The sequenced sample consisted of PBMCs. Source of these receptors: a woman in her 40s in good health and CMV-seronegative.

The V gene is TRBV5-1, the J gene TRBJ1-1; D is undetermined. Germline loops: CDR1 SGHRS, CDR2 YFSETQ. Trimming took off 1 base at V and 1 base at J, with 14 bases between the two ends. The CDR3 length is 16 residues. CDR3 sequence: CASSLNPAGRNTEAFF. The CDR3 DNA sequence: TGCGCCAGCAGCTTGAATCCGGCAGGCCGGAACACTGAAGCTTTCTTT.

V gene TRBV5-1 combines with J gene TRBJ2-7; TRBD1 matches 10 bases. The CDR3 consists of 15 residues. In germline, CDR1 is SGHRS, CDR2 YFSETQ. After removal of 4 bases from V and 3 bases from J, the junction contained 7 bases not matched to a gene. The CDR3 nucleotides are TGCGCCAGCAGCCAGAGACAGGGGGCTTTCTACGAGCAGTACTTC. Protein sequence: CASSQRQGAFYEQYF.

The genes are TRBV7-3 and TRBJ2-3; 12 bases are shared with TRBD2. Trimming cost V 0 bases and J 6 bases; bases outside gene matches: 1. This CDR3 region has 15 residues. Germline assignment: CDR1 SGHTA and CDR2 FQGTGA. CDR3: CASSLTGTSGDTQYF. In nucleotides, the CDR3 is TGTGCCAGCAGCTTAACCGGGACTAGCGGGGATACGCAGTATTTT.

This chain connects TRBV23-1 to TRBJ2-5; D might be TRBD1 (6 bases). TRBV23-1 is an ORF; its function is uncertain. The CDR3 length is 12 residues. With 8 bases removed from V and 4 bases from J, the gap between germline ends came to 11 bases. DNA of the CDR3: TGCGCCAGCTCAGGGGACCTAGAGACCCAGTACTTC. It translates to CASSGDLETQYF.

The rearrangement uses TRBV20-1 and TRBJ2-7; 7 bases are a match to TRBD1. This CDR3 has 11 amino acids. Germline V lookup: CDR1 DFQATT, CDR2 SNEGSKA (reference sequence). This CDR3 is CRINRGREQYF. As DNA, the CDR3 is TGCAGAATCAACAGGGGACGCGAGCAGTACTTC.

CDR3 coding DNA: TGTGCCAGCAGCCCCATAACCGGACAGGGTGTCGACGAGCAGTACTTC. It yields the protein CASSPITGQGVDEQYF. This chain uses TRBV7-9 with TRBJ2-7; 8 bases fit TRBD1. With 5 bases clipped from V and 5 bases from J, the junction kept 14 bases outside the gene matches. The CDR3 length is 16 residues. Germline CDR1 SEHNR, CDR2 FQNEAQ (reference sequence).

The CDR3 nucleotides are TGTGCCAGCAGCGTAAGGAGCGGGGCCACCTCCTACGAGCAGTACTTC. The encoded protein is CASSVRSGATSYEQYF. The V gene is TRBV9, the J gene TRBJ2-7, with 7 bases lining up with TRBD2. Germline V lookup: CDR1 SGDLS, CDR2 YYNGEE. The CDR3 is made up of 16 amino acids. Trimming removed 1 base from V and 0 bases from J; junction bases left unmatched: 7. The full variable domain, rest sourced from reference TRBV9 and TRBJ2-7, is DSGVTQTPKHLITATGQRVTLRCSPRSGDLSVYWYQQSLDQGLQFLIQYYNGEERAKGNILERFSAQQFPDLHSELNLSSLELGDSALYFCASSVRSGATSYEQYFGPGTRLTVT.

The V call is TRBV6-1, the J call TRBJ1-1; D gene uncertain. Germline assignment: CDR1 MNHNS and CDR2 SASEGT. V shed 7 bases and J shed 1 base, with 13 bases lying between them. The CDR3 totals 14 residues. The CDR3 here is CASTRGRSNTEAFF. The CDR3 region has the DNA TGTGCCAGCACCCGAGGCAGATCGAACACTGAAGCTTTCTTT.

The table lists this clone with a few counts. This chain connects TRBV19 to TRBJ1-2; 7 bases line up with TRBD1. After removal of 6 bases from V and 5 bases from J, the junction contained 9 bases not matched to a gene. The CDR3 is 14 residues long. CDR1 and CDR2 from the germline V gene are LNHDA and SQIVND (reference sequence). The CDR3 DNA is TGTGCCAGTAGACACAGGGGATCGGAGTATGGCTACACCTTC. It yields the protein CASRHRGSEYGYTF.

The chain combines TRBV7-2 with TRBJ1-1; D is perhaps TRBD1 (6 bases). The germline V and J ends were trimmed by 6 bases and 3 bases, with 14 bases remaining between them. There are 14 residues in the CDR3. Germline V CDR1 and CDR2: SGHTA, FQGNSA. The CDR3 nucleotides read TGTGCCAGCAGTCTACAGGGTGGGTACACTGAAGCTTTCTTT. Translation gives CASSLQGGYTEAFF.

This clone was detected a few times. The V gene is TRBV9, the J gene TRBJ2-7; 9 nucleotides align to TRBD1. CDR1 is SGDLS and CDR2 is YYNGEE in the germline V gene. V shed 0 bases, J shed 6 bases, and the junction held 7 bases outside the gene matches. The CDR3 consists of 15 residues. CDR3 in amino acids: CASSVAGTGWGEQYF. Written as DNA, the CDR3 is TGTGCCAGCAGCGTAGCAGGGACAGGGTGGGGCGAGCAGTACTTC.

This rearrangement joins TRBV7-2 to TRBJ1-2; 12 bases line up with TRBD1. Looked up from germline, CDR1 is SGHTA and CDR2 is FQGNSA. The CDR3 contains 18 residues. Losses at the gene ends were 5 bases for V and 4 bases for J; bases not matched to a gene: 14. Written as DNA, the CDR3 is TGTGCCAGCAGCCCTACCGGGACAGGGGGCTGGTGGGGCTATGGCTACACCTTC. Amino acids: CASSPTGTGGWWGYGYTF.

The V and J genes are TRBV7-8 and TRBJ2-1, with TRBD1 identical over 9 bases. The germline gives CDR1 SGHVS, CDR2 FQNEAQ. The CDR3 is 16 residues long. V lost 6 bases to trimming and J lost 1 base; unmatched junction nucleotides: 7. The CDR3 sequence is CASRDNRGRSYNEQFF. The CDR3 DNA is TGTGCCAGCAGAGATAACAGGGGGCGATCCTACAATGAGCAGTTCTTC.

The chain recombines TRBV6-1 with TRBJ2-7; 9 bases fit TRBD1. There are 14 residues in the CDR3. Germline values: CDR1 MNHNS, CDR2 SASEGT. The ends lost 6 bases at V and 8 bases at J; junction bases unmatched: 11. DNA of the CDR3: TGTGCCAGCAGGTCCCCGGGACAGGGAGTGAAGCAGTACTTC. Translation: CASRSPGQGVKQYF.

This sequence joins TRBV2 and TRBJ1-4, with 8 bases fitting TRBD1. Germline CDR1 is SNHLY and CDR2 is FYNNEI. J was trimmed by 6 bases and V by 7 bases; bases with no gene match: 4. The CDR3 totals 13 residues. CDR3 region: CASTGQGYEKLFF. The CDR3 DNA reads TGTGCCAGCACTGGACAGGGTTATGAAAAACTGTTTTTT.

V gene TRBV7-9 combines with J gene TRBJ2-2, with TRBD1 matching 10 bases. Germline V gives CDR1 SEHNR, CDR2 FQNEAQ (reference sequence). After removal of 4 bases from V and 5 bases from J, the junction contained 4 bases not matched to a gene. The CDR3 is 15 amino acids. This CDR3 is CASSYDRGRTGELFF. Here the CDR3 DNA reads TGTGCCAGCAGCTACGACAGGGGGCGGACCGGGGAGCTGTTTTTT.

For this clone: One end of the junction is discordant with germline, which a read error may explain. The chain has TRBV7-3 and TRBJ2-1; 11 bases are shared with TRBD2. Germline V lookup: CDR1 SGHTA, CDR2 FQGTGA. CDR3 length equals 15 residues. CDR3 loop: CASSLTSGGNNEQFF. The CDR3 DNA is TGTGCCAGCAGCCTAACTAGCGGGGGTAACAATGAGCAGTTCTTC.

This sequence joins TRBV7-3 and TRBJ2-1, with D possibly TRBD2 on 6 matching bases. This CDR3 spans 16 amino acids. Trimming pared 0 bases from V and 3 bases from J, leaving 12 bases between. CDR1 is SGHTA and CDR2 is FQGTGA in the germline V gene. The CDR3 here is CASSLTGISGYNEQFF. The CDR3 DNA sequence: TGTGCCAGCAGCTTAACGGGGATTAGCGGCTACAATGAGCAGTTCTTC. The full variable domain, with the rest looked up from reference TRBV7-3 and TRBJ2-1, is GAGVSQTPSNKVTEKGKYVELRCDPISGHTALYWYRQSLGQGPEFLIYFQGTGAADDSGLPNDRFFAVRPEGSVSTLKIQRTERGDSAVYLCASSLTGISGYNEQFFGPGTRLTVL.

The chain couples TRBV6-1 to TRBJ2-3; the D gene is possibly TRBD1 (6 bases). The V gene's germline CDR1 is MNHNS and CDR2 SASEGT. V was pared by 3 bases and J by 6 bases, with 13 bases between. The CDR3 runs 14 residues. CDR3 sequence: CASSDRGKVDTQYF. The CDR3 DNA is TGTGCCAGCAGTGACAGGGGTAAGGTGGATACGCAGTATTTT.

CDR3 DNA sequence: TGTGCCAGCAGTTCTAGACAGGGAAAACTGTTTTTT. This gives the protein CASSSRQGKLFF. V usage is TRBV28 and J usage is TRBJ1-4, with TRBD1 matching 7 bases. The trim removed 4 bases at V and 10 bases at J, leaving 3 bases unmatched. Germline values: CDR1 MDHEN, CDR2 SYDVKM. This CDR3 has 12 residues.

The chain carries TRBV11-2 and TRBJ1-4, with TRBD1 as a possible D gene (5 bases). This CDR3 region has 16 residues. Germline assignment: CDR1 SGHAT and CDR2 FQNNGV. The V end lost 5 bases, the J end lost 0 bases, and 13 bases lay between the germline ends. The CDR3 region is CASSVQTESTNEKLFF. The DNA for the CDR3 is TGTGCCAGCAGCGTACAGACAGAGTCAACTAATGAAAAACTGTTTTTT.

The CDR3 DNA is TGTGCCAGCAGCACATCCCCACTACTAGAGAATGAGCAGTTCTTC. Its protein product is CASSTSPLLENEQFF. The chain recombines TRBV5-4 with TRBJ2-1; a weak D match, TRBD2 (5 bases). CDR1 and CDR2 from the germline V gene are SGHNT and YYREEE (reference sequence). The CDR3 extends over 15 amino acids. Between the trimmed V and J ends, which lost 4 bases and 7 bases, there was a span of 18 bases.

V is TRBV9 and J is TRBJ2-1; 12 nucleotides line up with TRBD2. The CDR3 has 16 amino acids. Germline V CDR1 and CDR2: SGDLS, YYNGEE. The V segment lost 4 bases and the J segment 2 bases; nucleotides outside the gene matches: 4. In DNA, the CDR3 is TGTGCCAGCAGCTCAAGACTAGCGGGAGCCTACAATGAGCAGTTCTTC. Residues: CASSSRLAGAYNEQFF.

This sequence joins TRBV30 and TRBJ1-4; unclear D gene. CDR3 length equals 13 residues. CDR1 is GTSNPN, CDR2 SVGIG, per germline (reference sequence). The V end lost 3 bases, the J end lost 8 bases, and 13 bases lay between the germline ends. CDR3 residues: CAWSPWEVEKLFF. CDR3 coding DNA: TGTGCCTGGAGCCCATGGGAGGTCGAAAAACTGTTTTTT.

This rearrangement joins TRBV5-4 to TRBJ2-7; tentative D call: TRBD1 (6 bases). Trimming cost V 4 bases and J 5 bases, with 13 bases left between them. Germline CDR1 is SGHNT and CDR2 is YYREEE (reference sequence). CDR3 length: 13 residues. CDR3 sequence: CASSRDIVHEQYF. The CDR3 nucleotides read TGTGCCAGCAGCCGGGACATTGTCCACGAGCAGTACTTC. The full variable domain, in which reference TRBV5-4 and TRBJ2-7 provide the parts outside the CDR3, is ETGVTQSPTHLIKTRGQQVTLRCSSQSGHNTVSWYQQALGQGPQFIFQYYREEENGRGNFPPRFSGLQFPNYSSELNVNALELDDSALYLCASSRDIVHEQYFGPGTRLTVT.